This TCR beta chain appears in the sequencing data of a study of response to subunit inactivated influenza vaccine. Study-level points and caveats: There was a suggestion from the authors that each seasonal influenza vaccination recruits few new T cells.

TCRdb processed the RT-PCR reads anew with MiXCR; each CDR3 protein has one entry. The sample records around 750,000 distinct CDR3 sequences, 21% being singletons. The sample holds a few counts of this clonotype. Its antigen is undetermined. The V gene's germline CDR1 is DFQATT and CDR2 SNEGSKA (reference sequence). Unmatched junction bases numbered 7, after V lost 6 bases and J lost 8 bases. This CDR3 is 12 amino acids long. The TCR sequence derives from a middle-aged man who received an inactivated influenza vaccine. The sample here was PBMCs from blood, taken more than 4 days after vaccination. The rearrangement uses TRBV20-1 and TRBJ1-5, with 7 positions matching TRBD1. This CDR3 is CSAQQGTEPQHF. Written as DNA, the CDR3 is TGCAGTGCGCAACAGGGGACGGAGCCCCAGCATTTT.